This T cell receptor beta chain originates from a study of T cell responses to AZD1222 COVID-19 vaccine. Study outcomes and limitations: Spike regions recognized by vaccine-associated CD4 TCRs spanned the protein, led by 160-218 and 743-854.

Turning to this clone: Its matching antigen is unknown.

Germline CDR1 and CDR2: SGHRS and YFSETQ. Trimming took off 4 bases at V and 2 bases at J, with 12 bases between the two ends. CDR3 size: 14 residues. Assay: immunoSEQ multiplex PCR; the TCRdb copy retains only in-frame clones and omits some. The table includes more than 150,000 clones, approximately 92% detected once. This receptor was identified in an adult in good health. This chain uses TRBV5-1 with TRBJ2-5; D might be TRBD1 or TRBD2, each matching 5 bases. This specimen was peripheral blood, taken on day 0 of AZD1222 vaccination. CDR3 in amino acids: CASSLPGPQETQYF. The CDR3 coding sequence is TGCGCCAGCAGCCTTCCGGGGCCACAAGAGACCCAGTACTTC.